This is a list of T cell receptor beta chains from one sample in a study of shared clonotypes between healthy human individuals. The table came from immunoSEQ multiplex PCR; TCRdb's copy has only in-frame clones and leaves some out. The sample lists approximately 2.5 million clones; more than 90% were seen once. Sequencing was performed on naive CD4+ T cells sorted from blood. These receptors came from a man aged 18 to 29 in good health. Each CDR3 is given with its conserved first and last residue. Fields, in order: CDR3 protein, CDR3 DNA, V gene, D gene, clone size, J gene. D genes are given only for firm matches. Size is stated for part of the rows, as once, few or many counts, or as a class when the clone is expanded.

cdr3_aa: CASSPTGGTSYEQYF
cdr3_nt: TGTGCCAGCAGCCCCACGGGGGGAACCTCCTACGAGCAGTACTTC
v_call: TRBV27
d_call: TRBD2
clone_size: -
j_call: TRBJ2-7

cdr3_aa: CASSPDRVPYGYTF
cdr3_nt: TGTGCCAGCTCACCCGACAGGGTTCCCTATGGCTACACCTTC
v_call: TRBV18
d_call: TRBD1
clone_size: -
j_call: TRBJ1-2

cdr3_aa: CAISESGGISPLHF
cdr3_nt: TGTGCCATCAGTGAGTCGGGAGGGATCTCACCCCTCCACTTT
v_call: TRBV10-3
d_call: -
clone_size: -
j_call: TRBJ1-6

cdr3_aa: CASSQDRGWGPQHF
cdr3_nt: TGTGCCAGCAGCCAAGATAGGGGGTGGGGGCCCCAGCATTTT
v_call: TRBV4-2
d_call: -
clone_size: once
j_call: TRBJ1-5

cdr3_aa: CASSRGVEAFF
cdr3_nt: TGTGCCAGCAGTCGAGGAGTCGAAGCTTTCTTT
v_call: TRBV6-5
d_call: -
clone_size: -
j_call: TRBJ1-1

cdr3_aa: CASSQVASPSTDTQYF
cdr3_nt: TGCGCCAGCAGCCAAGTAGCAAGCCCGAGCACAGATACGCAGTATTTT
v_call: TRBV4-3
d_call: -
clone_size: -
j_call: TRBJ2-3

cdr3_aa: CASSSHYLWETQYF
cdr3_nt: TGTGCCAGCAGTTCACATTACCTCTGGGAGACCCAGTACTTC
v_call: TRBV28
d_call: -
clone_size: -
j_call: TRBJ2-5

cdr3_aa: CASSTTGLDEQYF
cdr3_nt: TGTGCCAGTAGTACGACAGGGCTCGACGAGCAGTACTTC
v_call: TRBV19
d_call: TRBD1
clone_size: few
j_call: TRBJ2-7

cdr3_aa: CASSRRDGGTETQYF
cdr3_nt: TGTGCCAGCAGCCGCCGCGATGGCGGCACAGAGACCCAATACTTC
v_call: TRBV5-6
d_call: -
clone_size: -
j_call: TRBJ2-5

cdr3_aa: CAIRSTDSYNSPLHF
cdr3_nt: TGTGCCATCAGGAGCACTGACTCCTATAATTCACCCCTCCACTTT
v_call: TRBV10-3
d_call: -
clone_size: -
j_call: TRBJ1-6

cdr3_aa: CASSRDVNYEQYF
cdr3_nt: TGTGCCAGTAGTAGGGACGTCAACTACGAGCAGTACTTC
v_call: TRBV19
d_call: -
clone_size: once
j_call: TRBJ2-7

cdr3_aa: CASSWGPTLMDEQFF
cdr3_nt: TGTGCCAGCAGTTGGGGGCCCACCTTAATGGATGAGCAGTTCTTC
v_call: TRBV27
d_call: -
clone_size: -
j_call: TRBJ2-1

cdr3_aa: CASSLTGQAYSGNTIYF
cdr3_nt: TGTGCCAGCAGCTTAACAGGACAGGCCTACTCTGGAAACACCATATATTTT
v_call: TRBV7-3
d_call: TRBD1
clone_size: -
j_call: TRBJ1-3

cdr3_aa: CASRRTDSSYEQYF
cdr3_nt: TGTGCCAGCAGACGGACAGATAGTTCCTACGAGCAGTACTTC
v_call: TRBV6-5
d_call: -
clone_size: -
j_call: TRBJ2-7

cdr3_aa: CASSYGGSYNSPLHF
cdr3_nt: TGTGCCAGCAGTTACGGGGGGTCCTATAATTCACCCCTCCACTTT
v_call: TRBV6-6
d_call: -
clone_size: once
j_call: TRBJ1-6

cdr3_aa: CAGSYSGPNGEKLFF
cdr3_nt: TGTGCCGGCAGTTACTCGGGACCAAACGGGGAAAAACTGTTTTTT
v_call: TRBV6-6
d_call: -
clone_size: -
j_call: TRBJ1-4

cdr3_aa: CASSITAVTLGGGYTF
cdr3_nt: TGTGCCAGTAGTATAACGGCAGTAACTCTCGGGGGTGGCTACACCTTC
v_call: TRBV19
d_call: -
clone_size: -
j_call: TRBJ1-2

cdr3_aa: CASSLVAGRSNQPQHF
cdr3_nt: TGTGCCAGCAGCTTAGTGGCAGGACGGAGCAATCAGCCCCAGCATTTT
v_call: TRBV7-8
d_call: -
clone_size: -
j_call: TRBJ1-5

cdr3_aa: CASSTLNRGYTGELFF
cdr3_nt: TGTGCCAGTAGTACCCTAAACAGGGGGTACACCGGGGAGCTGTTTTTT
v_call: TRBV19
d_call: TRBD1
clone_size: -
j_call: TRBJ2-2

cdr3_aa: CASSFLSSGDIWSNEQFF
cdr3_nt: TGTGCCAGCAGTTTCCTCTCTTCTGGGGATATCTGGTCCAATGAGCAGTTCTTC
v_call: TRBV27
d_call: -
clone_size: -
j_call: TRBJ2-1

cdr3_aa: CASSSVSGVPYEQYF
cdr3_nt: TGTGCCAGCAGCTCCGTTAGCGGGGTCCCCTACGAGCAGTACTTC
v_call: TRBV5-6
d_call: TRBD2
clone_size: once
j_call: TRBJ2-7

cdr3_aa: CASSYSGQDGYTF
cdr3_nt: TGTGCCAGCAGTTACTCAGGCCAGGATGGCTACACCTTC
v_call: TRBV6-5
d_call: -
clone_size: once
j_call: TRBJ1-2

cdr3_aa: CASSGTAGQPQHF
cdr3_nt: TGTGCCAGCAGCGGGACAGCGGGTCAGCCCCAGCATTTT
v_call: TRBV6-6
d_call: TRBD1
clone_size: once
j_call: TRBJ1-5

cdr3_aa: CASSLGGSTGELFF
cdr3_nt: TGCGCCAGCAGCTTGGGGGGCAGCACCGGGGAGCTGTTTTTT
v_call: TRBV5-1
d_call: -
clone_size: -
j_call: TRBJ2-2

cdr3_aa: CASSRTSGRSLYSYEQYF
cdr3_nt: TGTGCCAGCAGCCGAACCAGTGGGCGGTCCTTATACTCCTACGAGCAGTACTTC
v_call: TRBV7-2
d_call: -
clone_size: -
j_call: TRBJ2-7

cdr3_aa: CASSLVSGTYNEQFF
cdr3_nt: TGTGCCAGCAGCCTGGTTAGCGGGACATACAATGAGCAGTTCTTC
v_call: TRBV11-2
d_call: TRBD2
clone_size: -
j_call: TRBJ2-1

cdr3_aa: CASSSYLGFHRDEQYF
cdr3_nt: TGTGCCAGCAGCTCTTACTTAGGGTTCCACCGGGACGAGCAGTACTTC
v_call: TRBV7-9
d_call: -
clone_size: -
j_call: TRBJ2-7

cdr3_aa: CASSQTSGANVLTF
cdr3_nt: TGTGCCAGCAGCCAGACTAGTGGGGCCAACGTCCTGACTTTC
v_call: TRBV6-5
d_call: -
clone_size: -
j_call: TRBJ2-6